These T cell receptor beta chains were read from a single sample in a study of T cell responses to AZD1222 COVID-19 vaccine. Sequencing was performed with immunoSEQ multiplex PCR; in TCRdb, only in-frame clones are kept and a portion is missing. The data contain 100,000 to 150,000 clones, 90% of them singletons. The sequencing used peripheral blood, collected on day 0 of AZD1222 vaccination. The origin of the receptors is an adult in good health. Both conserved end residues are part of each CDR3. The D gene is left open where the match is weak. The size entry is marked missing in some rows and otherwise reads once, few, many or a size class.

D gene | J gene | V gene | clone size | CDR3 protein | CDR3 DNA
TRBD2 | TRBJ2-2 | TRBV5-1 | - | CASSLVLAGYTGELFF | TGCGCCAGCAGCTTGGTACTAGCGGGATACACCGGGGAGCTGTTTTTT
- | TRBJ1-2 | TRBV9 | - | CASSVGEGQPNVRGYTF | TGTGCCAGCAGCGTAGGGGAAGGACAGCCGAATGTCCGCGGCTACACCTTC
- | TRBJ2-6 | TRBV19 | - | CASSIPLGLGSGANVLTF | TGTGCCAGTAGTATACCGCTGGGGTTGGGCTCTGGGGCCAACGTCCTGACTTTC
TRBD2 | TRBJ2-7 | TRBV27 | - | CASSVSGLSGYEQYF | TGTGCCAGCAGTGTTAGCGGGTTGAGCGGCTACGAGCAGTACTTC
- | TRBJ1-2 | TRBV3-1/TRBV3-2 | - | CASSQANRDYGYTF | TGTGCCAGCAGCCAAGCCAACAGGGACTATGGCTACACCTTC
- | TRBJ2-2 | TRBV10-3 | - | CAISESGHGELFF | TGTGCCATCAGTGAGAGTGGGCACGGGGAGCTGTTTTTT
- | TRBJ2-1 | TRBV27 | - | CASSLRSAGAVNEQFF | TGTGCCAGCAGTTTACGGTCGGCAGGGGCGGTAAATGAGCAGTTCTTC
TRBD1 | TRBJ1-4 | TRBV13 | - | CASSLIGQGGEKLFF | TGTGCCAGCAGCTTAATCGGACAGGGTGGTGAAAAACTGTTTTTT
- | TRBJ1-2 | TRBV10-2 | - | CASSDGQDGGYTF | TGCGCCAGCAGTGATGGGCAGGACGGTGGCTACACCTTC
- | TRBJ1-1 | TRBV29-1 | - | CSVEPVNGRNTEAFF | TGCAGCGTTGAGCCGGTTAACGGGCGGAACACTGAAGCTTTCTTT
- | TRBJ2-3 | TRBV7-9 | - | CASSRGGGEVDTQYF | TGTGCCAGCAGCCGGGGCGGGGGCGAAGTGGATACGCAGTATTTT
TRBD2 | TRBJ2-1 | TRBV30 | once | CAWSITRSSGSYNEQFF | TGTGCCTGGAGTATCACCCGTTCTAGCGGGAGCTACAATGAGCAGTTCTTC
TRBD2 | TRBJ2-2 | TRBV3-1/TRBV3-2 | - | CASSQYATSGRYTGELFF | TGTGCCAGCAGCCAGTACGCGACTAGCGGGAGGTACACCGGGGAGCTGTTTTTT
- | TRBJ2-1 | TRBV6-2/TRBV6-3 | - | CASSYSGSPPYNEQFF | TGTGCCAGCAGTTACTCAGGCTCCCCTCCCTACAATGAGCAGTTCTTC
- | TRBJ1-2 | TRBV3-1/TRBV3-2 | once | CASSQRAGDGYTF | TGTGCCAGCAGCCAAAGAGCAGGAGACGGCTACACCTTC
- | TRBJ1-4 | TRBV19 | - | CASSPQVGGWYEKLFF | TGTGCCAGTAGTCCACAAGTGGGGGGCTGGTATGAAAAACTGTTTTTT
TRBD2 | TRBJ2-3 | TRBV18 | once | CASSPELAATQYF | TGTGCCAGCTCACCGGAACTAGCGGCTACGCAGTATTTT
TRBD1 | TRBJ2-7 | TRBV29-1 | - | CSVTGQGAGNEQYF | TGCAGCGTAACTGGACAGGGGGCAGGAAACGAGCAGTACTTC
TRBD2 | TRBJ2-3 | TRBV27 | - | CASSVGPSGTTDTQYF | TGTGCCAGCAGTGTAGGTCCTAGCGGGACGACAGATACGCAGTATTTT
TRBD2 | TRBJ2-1 | TRBV6-5 | once | CASSLRLAENNEQFF | TGTGCCAGCAGCTTAAGACTAGCGGAGAACAATGAGCAGTTCTTC
- | TRBJ1-5 | TRBV28 | - | CATKDSKNSNQPQHF | TGTGCCACTAAGGACAGTAAGAATAGCAATCAGCCCCAGCATTTT
- | TRBJ2-5 | TRBV19 | - | CASSIDGVGETQYF | TGTGCCAGTAGTATAGACGGAGTTGGAGAGACCCAGTACTTC
- | TRBJ1-2 | TRBV2 | - | CASSRGSPGDYGYTF | TGTGCCAGCAGTAGGGGCTCTCCGGGGGACTATGGCTACACCTTC
- | TRBJ2-6 | TRBV5-1 | - | CASSQRQARTSGANVLTF | TGCGCCAGCTCCCAAAGACAGGCTAGGACCTCTGGGGCCAACGTCCTGACTTTC
TRBD2 | TRBJ2-1 | TRBV5-1 | - | CASSPTSGLANEQFF | TGCGCCAGCAGCCCTACTAGCGGGCTTGCCAATGAGCAGTTCTTC
- | TRBJ1-5 | TRBV10-2 | - | CASSEDWLGNQPQHF | TGCGCCAGCAGTGAGGACTGGTTGGGCAATCAGCCCCAGCATTTT
- | TRBJ1-1 | TRBV28 | once | CASSSTTPTEAFF | TGTGCCAGCAGTTCGACTACCCCCACTGAAGCTTTCTTT
TRBD1 | TRBJ1-3 | TRBV3-1/TRBV3-2 | - | CVSSPQGEGGNTIYF | TGTGTCAGCAGCCCCCAGGGGGAAGGTGGAAACACCATATATTTT
- | TRBJ2-7 | TRBV12-3/TRBV12-4 | once | CASSIRTVSEQYF | TGTGCCAGCAGTATCCGGACTGTTTCCGAGCAGTACTTC
TRBD2 | TRBJ2-1 | TRBV28 | - | CASSPGLAGGWPYNEQFF | TGTGCCAGCAGTCCGGGACTAGCGGGAGGATGGCCCTACAATGAGCAGTTCTTC
TRBD1 | TRBJ1-6 | TRBV20-1 | - | CSASPGTANSPLHF | TGCAGTGCTAGTCCCGGGACAGCGAATTCACCCCTCCACTTT
- | TRBJ2-3 | TRBV3-1/TRBV3-2 | - | CASSPGGDTQYF | TGTGCCAGCAGCCCAGGGGGGGATACGCAGTATTTT
- | TRBJ1-1 | TRBV18 | - | CASRYSQMNTEAFF | TGTGCCAGCCGGTACAGCCAAATGAACACTGAAGCTTTCTTT
- | TRBJ1-1 | TRBV27 | - | CASSTTRAPEAFF | TGTGCCAGCAGTACAACGAGGGCCCCTGAAGCTTTCTTT
TRBD1 | TRBJ2-7 | TRBV7-2 | - | CASSSWTGKVEQYF | TGTGCCAGCAGCTCTTGGACAGGGAAGGTAGAGCAGTACTTC
- | TRBJ2-3 | TRBV7-2 | - | CASSFIPRDTQYF | TGTGCCAGCAGCTTTATCCCGCGGGATACGCAGTATTTT
TRBD2 | TRBJ2-3 | TRBV29-1 | once | CSVMGLAGADTQYF | TGCAGCGTAATGGGGCTAGCGGGAGCAGATACGCAGTATTTT
- | TRBJ2-1 | TRBV5-1 | - | CASSLQVGSDEQFF | TGCGCCAGCAGCTTGCAAGTCGGGAGCGATGAGCAGTTCTTC
TRBD1 | TRBJ1-2 | TRBV3-1/TRBV3-2 | - | CASSQGDRGDNYGYTF | TGTGCCAGCAGCCAAGGGGACAGGGGTGATAACTATGGCTACACCTTC
TRBD1 | TRBJ2-1 | TRBV6-5 | - | CASRVEGAPYNEQFF | TGTGCCAGCCGGGTCGAGGGGGCCCCCTACAATGAGCAGTTCTTC
- | TRBJ1-1 | TRBV5-4 | - | CASSLPGKKNTEAFF | TGTGCCAGCAGCCTACCCGGGAAAAAGAACACTGAAGCTTTCTTT
TRBD1 | TRBJ1-6 | TRBV28 | - | CASSPGQGIRPLHF | TGTGCCAGCAGCCCGGGACAGGGGATTCGACCCCTCCACTTT
TRBD2 | TRBJ2-2 | TRBV6-5 | - | CASRRQSGDAGELFF | TGTGCCAGCAGGAGACAGAGCGGGGACGCCGGGGAGCTGTTTTTT
- | TRBJ1-1 | TRBV4-3 | - | CASSQDRVSKSEAFF | TGCGCCAGCAGCCAAGACAGGGTCTCAAAGAGTGAAGCTTTCTTT
- | TRBJ1-5 | TRBV6-1 | - | CASSGFRTAINQPQHF | TGTGCCAGCAGTGGTTTTAGGACAGCCATCAATCAGCCCCAGCATTTT
- | TRBJ1-2 | TRBV11-1 | - | CASSVTGNYGYTF | TGTGCCAGCAGCGTCACAGGGAACTATGGCTACACCTTC
- | TRBJ2-2 | TRBV28 | - | CASSLREDTGELFF | TGTGCCAGCAGCCTCCGGGAAGACACCGGGGAGCTGTTTTTT
TRBD2 | TRBJ2-1 | TRBV4-1 | - | CASSRIAGLAGGNEQFF | TGCGCCAGCAGCCGAATAGCGGGACTAGCGGGAGGAAATGAGCAGTTCTTC
- | TRBJ1-6 | TRBV3-1/TRBV3-2 | - | CASSPQGSVSGGNSPLHF | TGTGCCAGCAGCCCACAGGGATCTGTGTCGGGGGGTAATTCACCCCTCCACTTT
- | TRBJ1-5 | TRBV28 | - | CASSTRSNQPQHF | TGTGCCAGCAGCACACGGAGCAATCAGCCCCAGCATTTT